This T cell receptor (beta chain) is drawn from a study of cytomegalovirus exposure and HLA in healthy donors (dated by TCRdb to about 2017). The study in broad terms: According to an earlier analysis of a few hundred of the donors, about 179 million T cells yielded over 90 million unique TCR beta sequences and less than 300 Gb of sequence data. Roughly 300 gigabases of sequencing data and around 80 million unique TCR sequences made up an early release that covered some 640 HLA-typed donors. Of the 300 to 500 genotyped donors, 80% to 90% were placed in the genetic ancestry cluster associated with self-reported Caucasian donors. The study aimed to test whether cataloging public T cell receptors could reveal signatures of past pathogen exposure. The study used immunosequencing to profile the T cell repertoires of some 600 subjects and linked those repertoires to cytomegalovirus serostatus. Along with the approximately 650-subject first cohort, a separate validation cohort of over a hundred different subjects was used. To predict cytomegalovirus infection status, the study combined high-throughput TCR immunosequencing, statistical association of individual TCRs with disease status, and machine learning. To study patterns of TCR occurrence, a later analysis re-analyzed previously published TCR beta repertoires from around 660 donors and added high-resolution HLA genotyping. The later analysis used no new phenotypic data to find candidate immune exposures, relying instead on TCR beta sequences and their occurrence across donors. In an earlier analysis of roughly 600 of the donors, high-throughput TCR beta sequencing was used to judge whether each TCR beta V gene segment behaved as functional or pseudogenic. Donor age, sex, ethnicity and CMV serostatus were compiled together with the repertoire data. A later genetic analysis used genome-wide SNP genotypes for about three fifths of the 666 donors, treating that subset as a discovery cohort. Every discovery cohort repertoire had been produced on one sequencing platform. HLA typing covered class I and class II loci at four-digit resolution. Typing coverage differed by locus: A, B, C, DRB1 and DQB1 were typed in roughly 620-640 donors, DQA1 in 500 to 550, DPA1 in around 580, and DPB1 in 472. Because of strong linkage in the cohort, roughly five DR-DQ haplotypes were treated as single units for association and clustering. Among roughly 400 genotyped donors of the cohort, an average of around 250,000 unique TCR beta nucleotide sequences was sequenced per donor, of which 15% to 20% were non-productive.

Libraries came from the immunoSEQ multiplex PCR assay. The multiplex PCR relied on a mix of 60 forward primers for TCR Vbeta segments and 13 reverse primers for TCR Jbeta segments. Amplification of the CDR3 region of rearranged TCR beta genes was performed with a multiplex PCR assay on genomic DNA. On the Illumina HiSeq System, the amplified TCR beta libraries were sequenced as 87-base-pair reads. The authors' analysis ran thus. Across the 670 or so repertoires, a later analysis counted approximately 83 million unique TCR beta chains, roughly 11 million of which were shared by at least two donors. To remove PCR and sequencing errors, raw reads were error-corrected and collapsed into unique sequences using a nearest-neighbor algorithm that merged closely related sequences. Alignment of CDR3 sequences to IMGT reference sequences was used to assign V, D and J gene segments. For a sequence to be retained, a match of at least six nucleotides was required to both a V gene segment and a J gene segment. Rearrangements were called productive when the CDR3 lacked stop codons and stayed in frame with V and J; all others were non-productive. CDR3 was defined according to IMGT convention as the region running from the second conserved V-encoded cysteine to the conserved J-encoded phenylalanine. In an earlier analysis of more than 550 of the donors, sequences lacking an unambiguous match to a single V gene segment were excluded. In an earlier analysis of approximately 590 of the donors, V segments were called functional above 56.7% productive rearrangements and were called segregating when the between-donor standard deviation exceeded 5%. A statistical classification framework was built to diagnose cytomegalovirus status from the catalog of TCR beta chain sequences. A later analysis assigned V and J genes by comparing TCR nucleotide sequences with IMGT/GENE-DB human TR gene sequences. In a later analysis, CDR3 sequences and most-parsimonious VDJ recombination scenarios were assigned using the TCRdist pipeline. In a later analysis, each TCR beta chain was defined by its CDR3 amino acid sequence together with its V-gene family, and reads lacking a unique V-gene family were excluded. A later analysis removed 592 highly shared, low-generation-probability nucleotide sequences to deal with suspected cross-contamination and a sequencing artifact. In a later analysis, a clonal expansion index was calculated for each public chain from normalized within-repertoire ranks of inferred template counts. In a later analysis, generation probabilities were computed using a VDJ recombination model fitted to out-of-frame rearrangements, and the results were checked against IGoR. In a later analysis, hypergeometric tests were used to score TCR-TCR, TCR-HLA and TCR-CMV co-occurrence, with a repertoire-size bias correction applied to TCR pairs. A later analysis estimated false discovery rates by permuting HLA or CMV assignments 20 times. A later analysis grouped co-occurring TCRs with DBSCAN, adding TCRdist sequence similarity when clustering within HLA-allele-positive subsets. Repertoires with fewer than 30,000 or more than 120,000 public chains were left out of co-occurrence clustering, as were about 5 repertoires with anomalous nucleotide sharing. TCRdb holds this immuneACCESS table with in-frame rearrangements only. Some clones are missing; in checked studies, unresolved V genes explain under half, and the rest has no known cause. From that table come the V and J calls and clone size; the DNA was used to work out D and trimming. This sample comprises 95,000 to 110,000 clones, roughly 72% of them detected only once. The ten largest clones represent around 7.8% of the sample.

The germline V gene gives CDR1 as ENHRY and CDR2 as SYGVKD. The CDR3 measures 13 amino acids from cysteine to phenylalanine. Only the CDR3 DNA stays, 39 bases, in frame from base 1. The V end loses 10 bases and the J end loses 0 bases, and a stretch of 10 bases separates them. The cohort was made up of several hundred healthy bone marrow donors. Cohort members were all nominally healthy when sampled, although unrecorded immune exposures were likely present. The donor was CMV seronegative and was included in the group of around 320 seronegative cohort members. A peripheral blood sample was provided by each donor, and peripheral blood mononuclear cells were used for TCR beta sequencing. The Qiagen DNeasy Blood Extraction Kit was used to extract genomic DNA from the blood cell samples. Results the study describes overall, beyond this receptor: Most TCR sequences were seen in very few donors, while some public TCRs were found in many individuals. A later genetic analysis reported fewer N-insertions in productive TCRs among donors in an Asian-associated ancestry cluster than the approximately 700-donor mean. According to a later analysis, TCR association rates differed among HLA loci, with DRB1 alleles showing the most associated TCRs and HLA-C alleles showing the fewest. An earlier analysis of around 600 of the donors showed that most TCR beta V segments appeared in productive rearrangements either about 90% or about 30% of the time, which broadly matched IMGT annotations. CMV serostatus was the only immune exposure information available for the cohort. In a later analysis, HLA-associated TCR beta chains were found to be more clonally expanded and to have lower generation probabilities than equally common non-associated chains. In vitro tests confirmed that a few of the cytomegalovirus-associated TCR beta chains recognize cytomegalovirus antigens. Correlated functional status among segregating V segments might be attributable to linkage disequilibrium, but an unknown experimental factor could not be ruled out. Some IMGT-functional V segments, including TRBV6-2 and TRBV6-3, could not be distinguished by the 87-base-pair reads and were therefore excluded. A later genetic analysis associated a missense DCLRE1C variant with V-gene and J-gene trimming of TCR beta chains, and an independent cohort replicated the association. A further reported finding was that TCR beta sequences accurately predicted the HLA-A and HLA-B alleles for most subjects in the first cohort. Most CMV-associated TCR beta chains appeared to be HLA-restricted in a later analysis, and the HLA associations seemed to be driven largely by CMV exposure. Roughly uniform sequencing depth across donors was assumed in presence/absence analyses, although this assumption may not hold. A later analysis reported that several top co-occurrence clusters appeared linked to parvovirus B19, influenza, CMV and Epstein-Barr virus. When HLA alleles, especially DR and DQ, strongly co-occurred, TCR associations were difficult to assign to individual alleles. The study listed 164 TCR beta chains as associated with cytomegalovirus. The authors suggested that the approach could potentially be extended to other disease states and immunological phenotypes. At a false discovery rate of 0.05, a later analysis linked roughly 17,000 TCR beta sequences to specific HLA alleles. HLA typing was unavailable for some donors at each locus, so association tests used only the typed subset. The classifier was reported to diagnose cytomegalovirus status with high specificity and sensitivity in both the original cohort and the validation cohort. Only TCR beta chains were sequenced in this cohort, and the absence of alpha or paired-chain data limited detectable features. Because counts were too low, approximately 15 rarely observed V segments, including chromosome 9 orphons, were excluded from the earlier analysis of some 590 of the donors. A cluster of highly shared sequence variants was judged likely to represent a technical artifact of the sequencing pipeline.

Turning to this clone: The antigen this receptor binds is unknown. Per-nucleotide qualities are absent, and no much larger clonotype sits a single base away.

This receptor was obtained from a man under 40 in good health and CMV-seronegative. The chain is encoded by TRBV10-3 joined to TRBJ1-5, with TRBD1 perhaps the D gene, on 6 matching bases. The sequenced sample was PBMCs. The encoded CDR3 is CASSGDSNQPQHF. The sequence in DNA is TGTGCCAGCTCAGGGGATAGCAATCAGCCCCAGCATTTT.